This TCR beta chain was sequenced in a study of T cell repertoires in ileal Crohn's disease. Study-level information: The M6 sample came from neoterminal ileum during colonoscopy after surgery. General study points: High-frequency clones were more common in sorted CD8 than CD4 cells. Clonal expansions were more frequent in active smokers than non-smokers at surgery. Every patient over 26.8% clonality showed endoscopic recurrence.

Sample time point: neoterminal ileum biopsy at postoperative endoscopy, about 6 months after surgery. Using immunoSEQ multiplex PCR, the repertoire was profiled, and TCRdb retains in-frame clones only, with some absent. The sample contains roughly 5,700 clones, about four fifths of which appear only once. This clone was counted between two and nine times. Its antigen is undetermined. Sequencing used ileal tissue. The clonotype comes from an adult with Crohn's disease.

The CDR3 DNA reads TGTGCCAGCAGCTTATCACGGGGTGTTAATTCACCCCTCCACTTT. Encoded protein: CASSLSRGVNSPLHF. The chain is built from TRBV7-6 and TRBJ1-6; D is undetermined. The germline V gene encodes CDR1 SGHVS and CDR2 FNYEAQ. V lost 2 bases, J lost 6 bases, and 11 bases lay in between. CDR3 length: 15 amino acids.